This T cell receptor beta chain was observed in a study of blood T cells in healthy people across ages. The germline V gene encodes CDR1 LGHNA and CDR2 YNFKEQ. With 2 bases clipped from V and 5 bases from J, the junction kept 9 bases outside the gene matches. The CDR3 has 15 residues. Ten milliliters of peripheral blood were drawn from each donor. Sample-barcoded 5' priming and a J-beta primer mix drove a second PCR of roughly 6 to 12 cycles. MiXCR, applied by TCRdb to the 5' RACE reads, yields one record per CDR3 protein. The data hold 1.5 million to 2 million distinct CDR3 sequences, with roughly two fifths observed a single time.

The rearrangement links TRBV4-2 to TRBJ2-7; 7 bases match TRBD2. The TCR comes from a human donor in good health. The specimen was blood. CDR3 DNA sequence: TGTGCCAGCAGCCAACTAAGGACTAGATCCCACGAGCAGTACTTC. This codes for CASSQLRTRSHEQYF.